Shown below are 17 T cell receptor beta chains from a single sample sequenced in a study of CD8 T cells in ankylosing spondylitis (dated by TCRdb to 2016 to 2017). Which antigens these TCRs recognize remains unknown. General findings and caveats noted by the study authors: A TCR beta motif made up of eight or nine highly homologous amino acid variants appeared to be characteristic of blood from ankylosing spondylitis patients.

Library construction relied on 5' RACE. The sequencer listed for this sample is Illumina HiSeq 2500. In-frame beta chains were kept once TCRdb had trimmed the public reads at Q25 with fastp and called clones with MiXCR. Each CDR3 protein appears once, grouped with its most common genes and DNA. The sample records about 90,000 distinct CDR3 sequences, about 8.3% of which are singletons. The ten top clones hold more than 30% of the sample. Sequenced: blood, either unsorted or a sorted T cell fraction (not recorded which). The source of these receptors is a male donor with ankylosing spondylitis.

This chain joins TRBV6-2 or TRBV6-3 and TRBJ2-7; 9 bases match TRBD2. CDR3 length: 14 residues. CDR1 and CDR2 from the germline V gene are MNHEY and SVGEGT. The junction had 7 bases not matched to a gene; V was cut back by 6 bases and J by 4 bases. CDR3 DNA sequence: TGTGCCAGCAGACGACTAGCGGACCAGTACGAGCAGTACGTC. Protein sequence: CASRRLADQYEQYV.

This clonotype was observed at least ten times. The chain joins TRBV27 to TRBJ2-7; the D is unclear. This CDR3 has 15 residues. V lost 6 bases and J 2 bases, leaving 17 bases between the germline ends. Germline V gene sequence: CDR1 MNHEY, CDR2 SMNVEV (reference sequence). The CDR3 reads CASRDSTHPAYEQYF. In DNA form, the CDR3 reads TGTGCCAGCAGAGACTCGACACACCCGGCCTACGAGCAGTACTTC.

There are a few counts of this clonotype. The chain is built from TRBV14 and TRBJ1-1; D gene uncertain. The CDR3 loop spans 13 amino acids. Germline CDR1 is SGHDN and CDR2 is FVKESK. The V end lost 3 bases, the J end lost 4 bases, and 9 bases lay between the germline ends. CDR3 sequence: CASSQVWGTEAFF. The CDR3 DNA is TGTGCCAGCAGCCAGGTCTGGGGCACTGAAGCTTTCTTT.

In its sample, this clonotype was seen a few times. V gene TRBV12-3 or TRBV12-4 combines with J gene TRBJ2-1, with 10 bases that match TRBD2. This CDR3 is 17 amino acids long. The J segment lost 1 base and the V segment lost 3 bases, leaving 6 bases of the junction unmatched. CDR3 amino acids: CASSFLAGESSYNEQFF. In DNA, the CDR3 is TGTGCCAGCAGTTTTCTAGCGGGAGAGAGTTCCTACAATGAGCAGTTCTTC.

The gene calls are TRBV10-3 and TRBJ2-1; 8 positions match TRBD2. The trim removed 6 bases at V and 7 bases at J, leaving 5 bases unmatched. The CDR3 runs 13 residues. The germline V gene encodes CDR1 ENHRY and CDR2 SYGVKD. The CDR3 reads CAIRTGGENEQFF. The CDR3, as DNA: TGTGCCATCAGGACGGGAGGGGAAAATGAGCAGTTCTTC.

With regard to this clonotype: A much bigger clone sits one base away, suggesting this may be a read error. This chain links TRBV27 with TRBJ2-1; perhaps TRBD1 as D (6 bases). The CDR3 is 15 residues long. Germline V gives CDR1 MNHEY, CDR2 SMNVEV (reference sequence). DNA for the CDR3: TGTGCCAGCAGTATTTGGGGGACATCCGGCAATGGGCAGTTCTTC. It codes for CASSIWGTSGNGQFF.

This clonotype was picked up a small number of times. The chain employs TRBV5-6 and TRBJ2-4, with 7 bases identical to TRBD1. Germline values: CDR1 SGHDT, CDR2 YYEEEE. V trimming: 0 bases; J trimming: 9 bases; junction bases outside the gene matches: 6. CDR3 length: 14 residues. The CDR3: CASSLEGARGIQYF. The CDR3 bases are TGTGCCAGCAGCTTGGAGGGGGCTCGGGGCATTCAGTACTTC.

The chain recombines TRBV4-1 with TRBJ2-1, with D perhaps matching TRBD2 (5 bases). CDR1 and CDR2 from the germline V gene are MGHRA and YSYEKL. CDR3 length equals 17 residues. Trimming pared 4 bases from V and 1 base from J, leaving 17 bases between. CDR3 sequence reads: CASSPILQRSSYNEQFF. The DNA for the CDR3 is TGCGCCAGCAGCCCCATCCTTCAGCGGAGTTCCTACAATGAGCAGTTCTTC.

This clonotype was observed once. The rearrangement links TRBV12-3 or TRBV12-4 to TRBJ2-3; D is undetermined. V lost 1 base and J 6 bases, leaving 5 bases between the germline ends. This CDR3 has 12 residues. The CDR3 sequence: CASSLVMDTQYF. The CDR3 coding sequence is TGTGCCAGCAGTTTAGTGATGGATACGCAGTATTTT.

This clonotype was found a few times. CDR3 nucleotide sequence: TGTGCCAGCAGCCTAGGGACATCGGAGACCCAGTACTTC. Translated, it gives CASSLGTSETQYF. V and J are TRBV7-9 and TRBJ2-5; a possible D gene is TRBD1 (6 bases). V lost 5 bases and J 5 bases, leaving 12 bases between the germline ends. Germline assignment: CDR1 SEHNR and CDR2 FQNEAQ (reference sequence). CDR3 length: 13 residues.

This clonotype has more than one count but fewer than ten. The V and J genes are TRBV20-1 and TRBJ2-7; D possibly corresponds to TRBD1 (6 bases). The V end lost 0 bases, the J end lost 2 bases, and 17 bases lay between the germline ends. CDR3 length equals 16 residues. Germline V gene data show CDR1 as DFQATT and CDR2 as SNEGSKA (reference sequence). The CDR3 loop is CSARDPIRGLTYEQYF. Written as DNA, the CDR3 is TGCAGTGCTAGAGATCCCATCAGGGGTCTTACCTACGAGCAGTACTTC.

The chain combines TRBV5-1 with TRBJ2-7; 9 nucleotides line up with TRBD1. The CDR3 extends over 16 amino acids. V lost 4 bases, J lost 0 bases, and 8 bases stayed unmatched. Germline V gene sequence: CDR1 SGHRS, CDR2 YFSETQ. The CDR3: CASSLEGTGYSYEQYF. The DNA for the CDR3 is TGCGCCAGCAGCCTGGAGGGGACAGGGTACTCCTACGAGCAGTACTTC.

The chain employs TRBV29-1 and TRBJ1-1, with 7 bases fitting TRBD1. Germline-derived CDR1 and CDR2 are SQVTM and ANQGSEA. J gave up 4 bases and V 7 bases, and 9 bases lay outside the gene matches. There are 13 residues in the CDR3. The CDR3 loop is CSAMQGVGTEAFF. DNA of the CDR3: TGCAGCGCAATGCAGGGGGTAGGCACTGAAGCTTTCTTT. The variable domain in full, with the rest retrieved from reference TRBV29-1 and TRBJ1-1, is SAVISQKPSRDICQRGTSLTIQCQVDSQVTMMFWYRQQPGQSLTLIATANQGSEATYESGFVIDKFPISRPNLTFSTLTVSNMSPEDSSIYLCSAMQGVGTEAFFGQGTRLTVV.

The sample holds many counts of this clonotype. This CDR3 reads CASSLGLAGTYEQYF. For the CDR3, the DNA is TGTGCCAGCAGCTTGGGACTAGCGGGTACCTACGAGCAGTACTTC. The chain recombines TRBV5-6 with TRBJ2-7; 10 bases map to TRBD2. Germline V gene sequence: CDR1 SGHDT, CDR2 YYEEEE. V gave up 0 bases and J gave up 2 bases; unmatched junction bases: 2. The CDR3 contains 15 residues.

This chain links TRBV6-2 or TRBV6-3 with TRBJ2-1; TRBD1 matches 7 bases. Germline CDR1 is MNHEY and CDR2 is SVGEGT. Trimming removed 6 bases from V and 2 bases from J; junction bases left unmatched: 13. This CDR3 spans 17 amino acids. The CDR3 DNA follows: TGTGCCAGCAGCCCCCGGACAGGCAGTTCACCCTACAATGAGCAGTTCTTC. It yields the protein CASSPRTGSSPYNEQFF.

In this sample, this clonotype turned up many times. This chain connects TRBV6-2 or TRBV6-3 to TRBJ2-5; possible D gene TRBD1, 6 bases. Trimming took 6 bases from V and 1 from J, leaving 12 bases between them. This CDR3 is 14 amino acids long. Germline values: CDR1 MNHEY, CDR2 SVGEGT. CDR3 sequence reads: CASSPTGIQETQYF. CDR3 in DNA: TGTGCCAGCAGCCCGACAGGTATCCAAGAGACCCAGTACTTC.

This clonotype was counted ten times or more. This sequence joins TRBV7-2 and TRBJ2-1; D may be TRBD2 (5 bases). The CDR3 is made up of 19 amino acids. The germline V and J ends were trimmed by 2 bases and 2 bases, with 22 bases remaining between them. In germline, CDR1 is SGHTA, CDR2 FQGNSA. This CDR3 reads CASSLSGGLIQFPYNEQFF. The CDR3 DNA is TGTGCCAGCAGCTTATCGGGCGGGCTCATTCAGTTCCCCTACAATGAGCAGTTCTTC.